The next 28 T cell receptor beta chains were all read from a single sample in a study of T cells in Graves' hyperthyroidism and ophthalmopathy. What was amplified from RNA transcripts were TCR beta CDR3 regions. A set of HTBI primers served as the primers for a first-round RT-PCR of the TCR CDR3. Using its own MiXCR run on the multiplex PCR reads, TCRdb lists one record per CDR3 protein. This sample has 200,000 or so distinct CDR3 sequences, with less than 20% found just once. Sequenced input: blood. The source of these receptors is a woman aged 45-60 years with Graves' hyperthyroidism.

Concerning this clonotype itself: Sequence at one end of the junction differs from germline and may be a read error. The CDR3 region is CATSRDSDEQYF. Written as DNA, the CDR3 is TGTGCCACCAGCAGAGACTCCGACGAGCAGTACTTC. The rearrangement links TRBV15 to TRBJ2-7; D remains unclear. The germline V gene has CDR1 LNHNV and CDR2 YYDKDF (reference sequence). This CDR3 has 12 amino acids.

With regard to this clonotype: The junction differs from germline at one of its ends, possibly a read error. The chain joins TRBV18 to TRBJ1-1; D is perhaps TRBD1 (5 bases). The length of the CDR3 is 12 residues. The germline gives CDR1 KGHSH, CDR2 LQKENI. In DNA, the CDR3 is TGTGCCAGCTCTCCACAGGTTTCCGAAGCTTTCTTT. This gives the protein CASSPQVSEAFF.

The chain couples TRBV5-1 to TRBJ1-1, with D uncertain. The germline V gene encodes CDR1 SGHRS and CDR2 YFSETQ. This CDR3 has 15 residues. The V gene lost 1 base and the J gene lost 1 base, with 11 bases spanning the gap. In DNA form, the CDR3 reads TGCGCCAGCAGCTTGTCTGCAGGAGCGAACACTGAAGCTTTCTTT. Its protein product is CASSLSAGANTEAFF.

This clonotype was counted ten times or more. This sequence joins TRBV7-2 and TRBJ2-7; TRBD1 aligns across 7 bases. CDR1 SGHTA and CDR2 FQGNSA come from the germline V gene. CDR3 length: 14 amino acids. The V gene end was trimmed by 5 bases and the J gene end by 7 bases; junction bases not matched to a gene: 11. Here the CDR3 reads CASSPDREKGEQYF. In nucleotides, the CDR3 is TGTGCCAGCAGCCCCGACAGGGAGAAGGGGGAGCAGTACTTC.

This clonotype was counted at least ten times. This chain joins TRBV28 and TRBJ2-7; 8 bases map to TRBD2. Germline V gene lookup returns CDR1 MDHEN and CDR2 SYDVKM. With 6 bases clipped from V and 3 bases from J, the junction kept 13 bases outside the gene matches. The CDR3 is 16 residues long. The CDR3 region is CASSSGAGGGIYEQYF. DNA for the CDR3: TGTGCCAGCAGCAGTGGGGCGGGAGGTGGAATCTACGAGCAGTACTTC.

This rearrangement joins TRBV20-1 to TRBJ2-1, with TRBD2 matching over 8 bases. Trimming took 5 bases from V and 3 from J; bases not matched to a gene: 6. The V gene's germline CDR1 is DFQATT and CDR2 SNEGSKA (reference sequence). This CDR3 spans 14 amino acids. DNA for the CDR3: TGCAGTGCTTATGGGCGGGAGGACTACAATGAGCAGTTCTTC. Its protein is CSAYGREDYNEQFF.

This clonotype appeared many times. The chain joins TRBV28 to TRBJ1-2, with a tentative D call TRBD1 (6 bases). V was pared by 2 bases and J by 4 bases, with 11 bases between. The CDR3 runs to 14 residues. The germline gives CDR1 MDHEN, CDR2 SYDVKM. CDR3 nucleotides: TGTGCCAGCAGTTTAGGGGGACAAGGCTATGGCTACACCTTC. Its protein product is CASSLGGQGYGYTF.

This clonotype has a count of ten or more. The chain recombines TRBV24-1 with TRBJ1-2; no firm D call. The germline V gene has CDR1 KGHDR and CDR2 SFDVKD. The CDR3 spans 12 residues. Trimming left V 9 bases short and J 1 base short, with 8 bases between. DNA for the CDR3: TGTGCCACCTCAGAGGGTAACTATGGCTACACCTTC. This sequence encodes CATSEGNYGYTF.

The V call is TRBV12-3 or TRBV12-4, the J call TRBJ2-7; a possible D gene is TRBD2 (6 bases). The CDR3 has 13 residues. The germline V and J ends were trimmed by 3 bases and 5 bases, with 11 bases remaining between them. As DNA, the CDR3 is TGTGCCAGCAGTTTGGAGGGGAGGAACGAGCAGTACTTC. Protein sequence: CASSLEGRNEQYF.

In this sample, this clonotype turned up many times. The rearrangement uses TRBV27 and TRBJ2-7, with unresolved D. Between the trimmed V and J ends, which lost 4 bases and 6 bases, there was a span of 13 bases. This CDR3 region has 13 residues. Germline assignment: CDR1 MNHEY and CDR2 SMNVEV (reference sequence). The CDR3 protein is CASSSISGAEQYF. CDR3 bases: TGTGCCAGCAGTTCAATATCAGGTGCCGAGCAGTACTTC.

This clonotype was recorded many times. The chain links TRBV6-1 to TRBJ2-3; 14 bases line up with TRBD2. The CDR3 loop spans 19 amino acids. Per the germline V gene, CDR1 is MNHNS and CDR2 is SASEGT. V shed 6 bases and J 2 bases; nucleotides not matched to a gene: 13. The CDR3 sequence: CASRATSGRALGNTDTQYF. The CDR3 nucleotides read TGTGCCAGCAGGGCGACTAGCGGGAGGGCCCTTGGGAACACAGATACGCAGTATTTT.

This clonotype has a count of ten or more. The chain joins TRBV18 to TRBJ2-5; possibly TRBD1 for D (5 bases). The CDR3 consists of 14 residues. V was cut by 4 bases and J by 0 bases, with 9 bases left in between. The germline CDR1 and CDR2 sequences are KGHSH and LQKENI. The CDR3 spells CASSRDSYQETQYF. CDR3 nucleotides: TGTGCCAGCTCACGCGACAGTTACCAAGAGACCCAGTACTTC.

The chain uses TRBV13 and TRBJ2-7; D possibly corresponds to TRBD2 (6 bases). Per germline, CDR1 PRHDT and CDR2 FYEKMQ (reference sequence). The V gene lost 0 bases and the J gene lost 2 bases, with 8 bases spanning the gap. This CDR3 comprises 14 residues. CDR3 sequence (DNA): TGTGCCAGCAGCTTAGGTAGCGGAGCCTACGAGCAGTACTTC. It translates to CASSLGSGAYEQYF.

This clonotype was counted at least ten times. V is TRBV6-1 and J is TRBJ1-2; D perhaps matches TRBD1 (5 bases). The V end lost 1 base, the J end lost 3 bases, and 9 bases lay between the germline ends. Germline V gene lookup returns CDR1 MNHNS and CDR2 SASEGT. This CDR3 spans 14 amino acids. The CDR3 loop is CASSEVVGDYGYTF. CDR3 nucleotide sequence: TGTGCCAGCAGTGAAGTAGTGGGGGACTATGGCTACACCTTC.

V usage is TRBV29-1 and J usage is TRBJ2-1, with D perhaps TRBD1 or TRBD2 (5 bases each). There are 13 residues in the CDR3. The V end lost 5 bases, the J end lost 7 bases, and 15 bases lay between the germline ends. Per the germline V gene, CDR1 is SQVTM and CDR2 is ANQGSEA. The CDR3 DNA sequence: TGCAGCGTTATGGGGCGGGCCCCGAATGAGCAGTTCTTC. Its protein product is CSVMGRAPNEQFF.

This clonotype was detected ten times or more. This chain joins TRBV10-3 and TRBJ2-1, with 7 bases fitting TRBD1. J lost 2 bases, V lost 0 bases, and 4 bases had no gene match. This CDR3 has 16 amino acids. Germline CDR1 ENHRY, CDR2 SYGVKD. The CDR3 is CAISESTGITYNEQFF. CDR3 nucleotide sequence: TGTGCCATCAGTGAGTCGACAGGGATCACCTACAATGAGCAGTTCTTC.

Ten or more counts support this clonotype. The chain has TRBV11-2 and TRBJ2-1, with TRBD2 identical over 12 bases. The CDR3 is made up of 18 amino acids. The V gene end was trimmed by 5 bases and the J gene end by 1 base; junction bases not matched to a gene: 9. Germline loops: CDR1 SGHAT, CDR2 FQNNGV. CDR3 loop: CASSLNPGLAGSYNEQFF. The CDR3 DNA follows: TGTGCCAGCAGCCTCAACCCCGGACTAGCGGGGTCCTACAATGAGCAGTTCTTC.

This clonotype was detected ten times or more. V is TRBV11-1 and J is TRBJ2-2; D is unclear. Germline V gene sequence: CDR1 SGHAT, CDR2 FQDESV (reference sequence). Deletions cut 5 bases from V and 10 bases from J, with 17 bases between. The CDR3 extends over 14 amino acids. The CDR3 nucleotides read TGTGCCAGCAGCCTATCGCCCACGGCCGCGGAGCTGTTTTTT. Residues: CASSLSPTAAELFF.

In this sample, this clonotype turned up many times. V gene TRBV11-2 combines with J gene TRBJ2-7; D call uncertain. V shed 4 bases and J shed 4 bases, with 11 bases lying between them. The CDR3 sequence is 13 residues long. Germline V lookup: CDR1 SGHAT, CDR2 FQNNGV. CDR3 residues: CASSYGPKYEQYF. CDR3 sequence (DNA): TGTGCCAGCAGCTACGGACCTAAGTACGAGCAGTACTTC. The full variable domain, completed using reference TRBV11-2 and TRBJ2-7, is EAGVAQSPRYKIIEKRQSVAFWCNPISGHATLYWYQQILGQGPKLLIQFQNNGVVDDSQLPKDRFSAERLKGVDSTLKIQPAKLEDSAVYLCASSYGPKYEQYFGPGTRLTVT.

This clonotype was found many times. The chain uses TRBV7-3 and TRBJ2-7; 8 nucleotides agree with TRBD1. The CDR3 is 13 amino acids. With 5 bases clipped from V and 3 bases from J, the junction kept 3 bases outside the gene matches. The germline CDR1 and CDR2 sequences are SGHTA and FQGTGA. The CDR3 loop reads CASSPGQGYEQYF. Written as DNA, the CDR3 is TGTGCCAGCAGCCCTGGACAGGGCTACGAGCAGTACTTC.

There are many counts of this clonotype. The chain uses TRBV9 and TRBJ1-5, with 8 positions matching TRBD1. After removal of 3 bases from V and 6 bases from J, the junction contained 2 bases not matched to a gene. CDR1 is SGDLS, CDR2 YYNGEE, per germline. The CDR3 spans 13 residues. The CDR3 loop reads CASSEGQAQPQHF. DNA for the CDR3: TGTGCCAGCAGCGAGGGACAGGCTCAGCCCCAGCATTTT.

This clonotype was picked up a small number of times. The chain joins TRBV28 to TRBJ2-2, with a tentative D call TRBD1 (5 bases). The CDR3 is 17 residues long. CDR1 and CDR2 (germline): MDHEN, SYDVKM. V lost 6 bases to trimming and J lost 3 bases, with 20 bases between them. CDR3 residues: CASSPFHRTFYTGELFF. Here the CDR3 DNA reads TGTGCCAGCAGCCCTTTTCATCGGACATTTTACACCGGGGAGCTGTTTTTT.

The chain carries TRBV15 and TRBJ2-7; the D is unclear. CDR3 length equals 13 residues. Germline V lookup: CDR1 LNHNV, CDR2 YYDKDF (reference sequence). The V end was cut by 0 bases, the J end by 7 bases, with 10 bases between. The CDR3 sequence: CATSRDRHNEQYF. The CDR3 DNA reads as TGTGCCACCAGCAGAGATCGCCACAATGAGCAGTACTTC.

The chain couples TRBV20-1 to TRBJ2-7, with no clear D. Trimming stripped 6 bases from V and 2 bases from J, with 20 bases between. Germline CDR1 and CDR2: DFQATT and SNEGSKA (reference sequence). The CDR3 is made up of 15 amino acids. The CDR3 DNA reads as TGCAGTGCCCCACCCCCCGACTCCATTACCTACGAGCAGTACTTC. The encoded protein is CSAPPPDSITYEQYF.

At least ten counts were recorded for this clonotype. This chain links TRBV4-1 with TRBJ2-3, with no clear D. V was clipped by 3 bases and J by 5 bases, with 6 bases between them. The CDR3 has 12 residues. Germline loops: CDR1 MGHRA, CDR2 YSYEKL. The CDR3, as DNA: TGCGCCAGCAGCCACATACAAGATACGCAGTATTTT. It translates to CASSHIQDTQYF.

In its sample, this clonotype was seen many times. The chain carries TRBV20-1 and TRBJ1-1; D is unclear. CDR1 and CDR2 from the germline V gene are DFQATT and SNEGSKA (reference sequence). Trimming took off 1 base at V and 4 bases at J, with 7 bases between the two ends. CDR3 length: 12 amino acids. The CDR3 DNA reads TGCAGTGCTAGAGTCACCTCCACTGAAGCTTTCTTT. It translates to CSARVTSTEAFF.

The genes are TRBV4-2 and TRBJ2-7; tentatively, D is TRBD2 (5 bases). The CDR3 consists of 15 residues. Germline values: CDR1 LGHNA, CDR2 YNFKEQ. Trimming removed 4 bases at V and 6 bases at J, with 19 bases between. The CDR3 reads CASSPRATNPLEQYF. CDR3 coding DNA: TGTGCCAGCAGCCCCCGTGCGACTAACCCCCTCGAGCAGTACTTC.

This clonotype has at least ten counts. V and J are TRBV11-3 and TRBJ2-6; D remains unclear. Germline CDR1 and CDR2: SGHNT and YENEEA. This CDR3 has 15 residues. V lost 4 bases, J lost 0 bases, and 7 bases lay in between. The CDR3 loop is CASSSMSSGANVLTF. DNA for the CDR3: TGTGCCAGCAGCTCCATGAGCTCTGGGGCCAACGTCCTGACTTTC.